The 21 T cell receptor beta chains below come from one sample, sequenced in a study of tumor-infiltrating lymphocytes in oesophageal squamous cell carcinoma. TCRdb re-called the PCR reads with MiXCR, one entry per CDR3 protein. The data hold roughly 13,000 distinct CDR3 sequences, with 46% observed a single time. The specimen sequenced was blood. These TCRs come from a male donor with esophageal squamous cell carcinoma.

This sequence joins TRBV6-2 or TRBV6-3 and TRBJ1-2; D perhaps matches TRBD1 (5 bases). The CDR3 runs 16 residues. Trimming removed 0 bases from V and 4 bases from J, with 15 bases in between. CDR1 is MNHEY and CDR2 is SVGEGT in the germline V gene. The CDR3 sequence is CASSYSVGGFVYGYTF. The CDR3 nucleotides are TGTGCCAGCAGTTACTCGGTGGGGGGATTCGTCTATGGCTACACCTTC.

V gene TRBV28 combines with J gene TRBJ1-1; the D gene is possibly TRBD1 (5 bases). Germline CDR1 MDHEN, CDR2 SYDVKM. Trimming shortened V by 7 bases and J by 3 bases, and 9 bases separated the two germline ends. The CDR3 is made up of 12 amino acids. CDR3 loop: CASTVGDTEAFF. CDR3 bases: TGTGCCAGCACCGTAGGGGACACTGAAGCTTTCTTT.

This clonotype rates as medium-sized (0.01 to 0.1%). The V call is TRBV7-2, the J call TRBJ2-1; TRBD1 agrees at 8 bases. CDR3 size: 15 residues. Germline CDR1 and CDR2: SGHTA and FQGNSA. Trimming cost V 2 bases and J 5 bases; bases outside gene matches: 5. CDR3 amino acids: CASSLRTGKHNEQFF. The CDR3 DNA reads as TGTGCCAGCAGCTTAAGGACAGGGAAGCACAATGAGCAGTTCTTC. Complete variable domain (other parts from reference TRBV7-2 and TRBJ2-1): GAGVSQSPSNKVTEKGKDVELRCDPISGHTALYWYRQSLGQGLEFLIYFQGNSAPDKSGLPSDRFSAERTGGSVSTLTIQRTQQEDSAVYLCASSLRTGKHNEQFFGPGTRLTVL.

This clonotype was picked up many times. V gene TRBV6-1 combines with J gene TRBJ2-5; 9 nucleotides match TRBD1. Trimming at V came to 11 bases and at J to 11 bases, leaving 15 bases not matched to a gene. The CDR3 contains 13 residues. Germline lookup yields CDR1 MNHNS and CDR2 SASEGT. The CDR3 nucleotides are TGTGCCGCGACAGGGGGGGCGGGAGTTGAGCAGTACTTC. Translation gives CAATGGAGVEQYF.

The chain joins TRBV7-2 to TRBJ2-2; D may be TRBD1 or TRBD2 (6 bases each). Trimming took 5 bases from V and 4 from J, leaving 14 bases between them. Germline V gives CDR1 SGHTA, CDR2 FQGNSA. CDR3 length: 15 amino acids. CDR3 protein: CASSRRGAVTGELFF. The CDR3 DNA sequence: TGTGCCAGCAGCAGGAGGGGGGCCGTCACCGGGGAGCTGTTTTTT.

This clonotype appeared a few times. The chain employs TRBV7-6 and TRBJ2-6; perhaps D is TRBD1 or TRBD2 (5 bases each). The length of the CDR3 is 16 residues. From germline, CDR1 is SGHVS and CDR2 FNYEAQ. Trimming took off 8 bases at V and 0 bases at J, with 14 bases between the two ends. CDR3 bases: TGTGCCAGCCGACCGGGACGGAGCTCTGGGGCCAACGTCCTGACTTTC. Its translation: CASRPGRSSGANVLTF.

The V call is TRBV5-1, the J call TRBJ1-4; possibly TRBD1 for D (5 bases). Germline assignment: CDR1 SGHRS and CDR2 YFSETQ. This CDR3 is built from 14 residues. V was pared by 1 base and J by 3 bases, with 7 bases between. CDR3: CASSLTGANEKLFF. CDR3 bases: TGCGCCAGCAGCTTGACGGGGGCTAATGAAAAACTGTTTTTT. The full variable domain, its missing parts supplied by reference TRBV5-1 and TRBJ1-4, is KAGVTQTPRYLIKTRGQQVTLSCSPISGHRSVSWYQQTPGQGLQFLFEYFSETQRNKGNFPGRFSGRQFSNSRSEMNVSTLELGDSALYLCASSLTGANEKLFFGSGTQLSVL.

The chain has TRBV7-2 and TRBJ2-3; tentatively, D is TRBD1 or TRBD2 (6 bases each). Trimming pared 5 bases from V and 3 bases from J, leaving 21 bases between. Per germline, CDR1 SGHTA and CDR2 FQGNSA. CDR3 length: 17 amino acids. The CDR3 DNA follows: TGTGCCAGCAGCCCTTTAGGCGCTCGAGGGGGGACAGATACGCAGTATTTT. It codes for CASSPLGARGGTDTQYF.

This chain uses TRBV7-2 with TRBJ2-1; D remains unclear. Germline V gives CDR1 SGHTA, CDR2 FQGNSA. This CDR3 is built from 12 residues. The V and J ends lost 2 bases and 5 bases respectively, with 4 bases between them. The CDR3 bases are TGTGCCAGCAGCTTAAGGGACAATGAGCAGTTCTTC. The encoded protein is CASSLRDNEQFF.

With respect to this clonotype: This may stem from a read error, because a much larger clone lies one nucleotide away. V and J are TRBV5-4 and TRBJ2-7; D assignment may be TRBD1 or TRBD2 (7 bases each). V lost 4 bases, J lost 7 bases, and 24 bases lay in between. The CDR3 consists of 16 residues. Germline values: CDR1 SGHNT, CDR2 YYREEE (reference sequence). The CDR3 here is CASSPVVGGGYNEQYF. The CDR3 DNA reads TGTGCCAGCAGCCCCGTAGTGGGAGGGGGCTACAATGAGCAGTACTTC.

This clonotype was detected a few times. The V and J genes are TRBV5-4 and TRBJ2-5; TRBD1 aligns across 9 bases. The J call is doubtful: the DNA matches TRBJ2-7 better. The germline CDR1 and CDR2 sequences are SGHNT and YYREEE (reference sequence). The CDR3 length is 15 residues. CDR3 DNA: TGTGCCAGCAGCCGAACCGTGGGACAGGGCCACGAGCAGTACTTC. Translation: CASSRTVGQGHEQYF.

The V and J genes are TRBV6-2 or TRBV6-3 and TRBJ1-6; D may be TRBD1 (5 bases). The CDR3 spans 14 residues. Germline values: CDR1 MNHEY, CDR2 SVGEGT. With 5 bases removed from V and 6 bases from J, the gap between germline ends came to 11 bases. The CDR3 DNA sequence: TGTGCCAGCAGTATGGGGGATTCTAATTCACCCCTCCACTTT. The encoded protein is CASSMGDSNSPLHF.

V is TRBV7-2 and J is TRBJ2-6; no reliable D call. This CDR3 contains 14 residues. Trimming removed 1 base at V and 4 bases at J, with 5 bases between. Germline V CDR1 and CDR2: SGHTA, FQGNSA. CDR3 residues: CASSLGQGANVLTF. The CDR3 DNA reads as TGTGCCAGCAGCTTAGGGCAGGGGGCCAACGTCCTGACTTTC.

V and J are TRBV28 and TRBJ1-4; 9 bases are shared with TRBD1. The V and J ends lost 8 bases and 8 bases, in that order; junction bases with no gene match: 9. Germline V gives CDR1 MDHEN, CDR2 SYDVKM. The CDR3 is 14 residues long. CDR3 region: CASGNRGLWEKLFF. DNA for the CDR3: TGTGCCAGCGGAAACAGGGGGCTCTGGGAAAAACTGTTTTTT. The variable domain in full, completed from reference TRBV28 and TRBJ1-4, reads DVKVTQSSRYLVKRTGEKVFLECVQDMDHENMFWYRQDPGLGLRLIYFSYDVKMKEKGDIPEGYSVSREKKERFSLILESASTNQTSMYLCASGNRGLWEKLFFGSGTQLSVL.

This clonotype came up many times. The chain uses TRBV28 and TRBJ2-1; D assignment may be TRBD1 or TRBD2 (5 bases each). CDR1 is MDHEN and CDR2 is SYDVKM in the germline V gene. The CDR3 sequence is 14 residues long. V lost 6 bases, J lost 10 bases, and 19 bases lay in between. CDR3 sequence (DNA): TGTGCCAGCAGAATGGCAGGGAGCTCCTACGAGCAGTTCTTC. Residues: CASRMAGSSYEQFF.

The chain combines TRBV6-5 with TRBJ2-6; D call uncertain. Trimming left V 10 bases short and J 1 base short, with 8 bases between. In germline, CDR1 is MNHEY, CDR2 SVGAGI. This CDR3 is built from 13 residues. CDR3 coding DNA: TGTGCCACACGACTGTCTGGGGCCAACGTCCTGACTTTC. Translation gives CATRLSGANVLTF.

J is TRBJ2-1 and V is TRBV7-2, with TRBD2 matching 8 bases. Gene TRBJ2-5 matches the end of the DNA better, so the J call may be wrong. This CDR3 is 18 amino acids long. The germline V gene has CDR1 SGHTA and CDR2 FQGNSA. CDR3 region: CASSFGGGAGVGWETQYF. The CDR3 DNA reads TGTGCCAGCAGCTTTGGGGGTGGAGCGGGAGTGGGCTGGGAGACCCAGTACTTC.

This clonotype has only a few counts. V is TRBV7-3 and J is TRBJ2-2; 8 nucleotides match TRBD1. CDR1 is SGHTA, CDR2 FQGTGA, per germline. V was pared by 5 bases and J by 3 bases, with 5 bases of the junction left unmatched. The CDR3 extends over 15 amino acids. CDR3 DNA: TGTGCCAGCAGCCCTACAGGGGGGCACACCGGGGAGCTGTTTTTT. It is translated as CASSPTGGHTGELFF.

The V and J genes are TRBV7-8 and TRBJ2-4, with D perhaps matching TRBD1 (5 bases). The J call may be wrong; the DNA end is better matched by TRBJ1-2. CDR3 length equals 12 residues. The V gene's germline CDR1 is SGHVS and CDR2 FQNEAQ. CDR3 amino acids: CASSFKGSGYTF. CDR3 nucleotide sequence: TGTGCCAGCAGCTTCAAGGGGTCAGGCTACACCTTC.

The rearrangement uses TRBV7-6 and TRBJ2-6, with 9 bases matching TRBD2. The J call may be in error: the DNA end matches TRBJ2-5 better. The CDR3 consists of 12 residues. Germline V lookup: CDR1 SGHVS, CDR2 FNYEAQ. The DNA of the CDR3 is TGTGCCAGCAGGCGGGGGGGTGAGACCCAGTACTTC. Translated: CASRRGGETQYF.

V gene TRBV6-6 combines with J gene TRBJ2-5; D is possibly TRBD2 (6 bases). This CDR3 region has 13 residues. CDR1 MNHNY and CDR2 SVGAGI come from the germline V gene (reference sequence). Deletions cut 0 bases from V and 11 bases from J, with 13 bases between. CDR3 DNA: TGTGCCAGCAGTTACTCTGGGACGGGAGAGCAGTACTTC. As protein: CASSYSGTGEQYF.